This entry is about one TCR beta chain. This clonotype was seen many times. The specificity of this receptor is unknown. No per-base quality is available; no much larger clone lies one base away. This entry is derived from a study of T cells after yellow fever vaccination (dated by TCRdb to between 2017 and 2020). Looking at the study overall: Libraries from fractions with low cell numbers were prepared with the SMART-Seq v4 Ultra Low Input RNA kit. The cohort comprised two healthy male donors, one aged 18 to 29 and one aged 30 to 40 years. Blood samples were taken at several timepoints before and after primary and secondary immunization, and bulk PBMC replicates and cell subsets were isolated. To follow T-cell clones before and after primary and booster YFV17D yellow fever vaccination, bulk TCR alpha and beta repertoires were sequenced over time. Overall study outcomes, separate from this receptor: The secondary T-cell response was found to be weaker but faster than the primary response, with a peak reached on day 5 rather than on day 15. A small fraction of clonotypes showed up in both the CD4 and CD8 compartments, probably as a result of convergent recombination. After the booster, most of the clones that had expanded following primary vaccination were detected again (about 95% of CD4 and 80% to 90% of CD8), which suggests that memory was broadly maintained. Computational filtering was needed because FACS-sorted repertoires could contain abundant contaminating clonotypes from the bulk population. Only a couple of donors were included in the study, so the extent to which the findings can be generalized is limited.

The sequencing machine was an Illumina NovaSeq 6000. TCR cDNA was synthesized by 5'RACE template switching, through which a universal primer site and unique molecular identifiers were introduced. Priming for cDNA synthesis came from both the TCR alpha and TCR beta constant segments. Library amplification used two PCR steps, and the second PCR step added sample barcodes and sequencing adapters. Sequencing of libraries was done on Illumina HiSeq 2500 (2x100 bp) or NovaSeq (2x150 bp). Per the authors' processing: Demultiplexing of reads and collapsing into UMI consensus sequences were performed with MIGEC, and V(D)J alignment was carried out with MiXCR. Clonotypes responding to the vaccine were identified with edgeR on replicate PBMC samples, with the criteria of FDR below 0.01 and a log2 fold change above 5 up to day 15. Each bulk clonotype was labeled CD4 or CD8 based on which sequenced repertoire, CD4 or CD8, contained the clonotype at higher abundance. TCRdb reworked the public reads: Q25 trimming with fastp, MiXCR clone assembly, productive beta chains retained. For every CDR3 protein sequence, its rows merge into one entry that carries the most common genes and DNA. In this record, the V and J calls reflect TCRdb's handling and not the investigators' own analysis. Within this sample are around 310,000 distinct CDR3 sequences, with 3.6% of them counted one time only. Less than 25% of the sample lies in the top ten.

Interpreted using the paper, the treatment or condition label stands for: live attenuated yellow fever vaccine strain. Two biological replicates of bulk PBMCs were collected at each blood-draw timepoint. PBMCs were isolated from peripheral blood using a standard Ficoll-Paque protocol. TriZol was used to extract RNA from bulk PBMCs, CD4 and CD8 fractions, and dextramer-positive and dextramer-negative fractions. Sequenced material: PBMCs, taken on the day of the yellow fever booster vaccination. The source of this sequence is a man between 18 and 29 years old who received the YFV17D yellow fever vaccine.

The DNA is TGCAGTGCTAGAACCGGGAGTGGAGAGCAGTACTTC. Its protein product is CSARTGSGEQYF. The sequence is built from TRBV20-1 and TRBJ2-7, and the D gene may be TRBD2, 6 bases matching. The CDR3 contains 12 residues, cysteine and phenylalanine counted. Only CDR3 DNA is held: 36 bases, read in frame from base 1. CDR1 is given as DFQATT and CDR2 as SNEGSKA, both from the germline V gene (reference sequence). V lost 2 bases and J lost 7 bases; the stretch between them is 12 bases long.